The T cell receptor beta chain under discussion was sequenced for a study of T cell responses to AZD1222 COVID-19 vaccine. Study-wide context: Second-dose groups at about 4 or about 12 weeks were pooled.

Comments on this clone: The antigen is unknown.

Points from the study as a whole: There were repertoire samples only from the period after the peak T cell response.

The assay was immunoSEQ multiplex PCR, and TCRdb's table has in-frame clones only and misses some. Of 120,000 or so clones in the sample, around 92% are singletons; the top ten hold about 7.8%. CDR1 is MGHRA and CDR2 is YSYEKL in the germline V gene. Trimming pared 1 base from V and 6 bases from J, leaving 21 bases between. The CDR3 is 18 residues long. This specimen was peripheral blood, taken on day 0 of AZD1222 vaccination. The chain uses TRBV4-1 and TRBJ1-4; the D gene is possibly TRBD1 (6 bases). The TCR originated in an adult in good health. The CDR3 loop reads CASSQAVGTSGLDEKLFF. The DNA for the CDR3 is TGCGCCAGCAGCCAAGCGGTAGGGACATCGGGCCTTGATGAAAAACTGTTTTTT.